The rows below give T cell receptor beta chains drawn from one sample of a study of T cells in Graves' hyperthyroidism and ophthalmopathy. TCRdb re-derived calls from the multiplex PCR reads in MiXCR, one entry per CDR3 protein. There are around 600,000 distinct CDR3 sequences in the sample; roughly 45% occur only once, and roughly 6.5% lies in the top ten. The source material was peripheral blood or thyroid tissue (not recorded which). Source of these receptors: an adult man with Graves' disease, either hyperthyroidism or ophthalmopathy (not recorded which). The CDR3 runs from the conserved cysteine through the conserved F or W. A D gene is named only where the DNA matches it firmly. Not all rows give a size; the values are once, few, many and, for expanded clones, a class.

size	V	D	J	DNA	CDR3
few	TRBV7-9	NA	TRBJ1-2	TGTGCCAGCAGCTTAAGAGGCAAGGACGGTGGCTACACCTTC	CASSLRGKDGGYTF
few	TRBV4-1	NA	TRBJ1-6	TGCGCCAGCAGCCCGGGGGGGTATAATTCACCCCTCCACTTT	CASSPGGYNSPLHF
NA	TRBV25-1	TRBD1	TRBJ1-4	TGTGCCAGCAGTGAATCTGGGACAGGGGGCGAAGAAAAACTGTTTTTT	CASSESGTGGEEKLFF
NA	TRBV7-9	NA	TRBJ2-5	TGCGCCAGCAGCCAAGCCCCGAGCGTGGCGGTAGAGACCCAGTACTTC	CASSQAPSVAVETQYF
NA	TRBV19	TRBD1	TRBJ1-5	TGTGCCAGTATCGGACAGGGGAATTTTCAGCCCCAGCATTTT	CASIGQGNFQPQHF
many	TRBV10-1	TRBD2	TRBJ2-5	TGCGCCAGCAGTGAGGGACTAGAAGAGACCCAGTACTTC	CASSEGLEETQYF
many	TRBV29-1	NA	TRBJ1-2	TGCTCCCCCGAGTCAGGGTTCGGCTACACCTTC	CSPESGFGYTF
NA	TRBV5-1	NA	TRBJ2-4	TGCGCCAGCAGCTTGGCGGGGGACATTCAGTACTTC	CASSLAGDIQYF
NA	TRBV29-1	NA	TRBJ2-5	TGCAGCGTTGACACAACGGGGGTACAAGAGACCCAGTACTTC	CSVDTTGVQETQYF
many	TRBV2	NA	TRBJ1-6	TGTGCCAGCAGTGGGAATTCACCCCTCCACTTT	CASSGNSPLHF
few	TRBV7-9	TRBD1	TRBJ1-1	TGTGCCAGCAGCTTATCTTCCATATCCCAGGGGGCTCTTGAAGCTTTCTTT	CASSLSSISQGALEAFF
NA	TRBV7-9	NA	TRBJ2-7	TGTGCCAGCATCCGATTCGGGGGGCGCGAGCAGTACTTC	CASIRFGGREQYF
NA	TRBV9	NA	TRBJ1-4	TGTGCCAGCAGCGTAGCGGGACTTAATGAAAAACTGTTTTTT	CASSVAGLNEKLFF
NA	TRBV7-3	TRBD2	TRBJ2-7	TGTGCCAGCAGCTTAAGACTAGCGGGAGGAATCCCCTACGAGCAGTACTTC	CASSLRLAGGIPYEQYF
NA	TRBV25-1	NA	TRBJ1-1	TGTGCCAGCAGTTTAGCGGGACGAACGAACACTGAAGCTTTCTTT	CASSLAGRTNTEAFF
many	TRBV7-9	NA	TRBJ1-6	TGTGCCAGCAGCTCCGGTTCCGGGAGGGGTTCACCCCTCCACTTT	CASSSGSGRGSPLHF
many	TRBV9	NA	TRBJ1-1	TGTGCCAGCAGCGCGACAACAGTGAACACTGAAGCTTTCTTT	CASSATTVNTEAFF
few	TRBV20-1	TRBD1	TRBJ1-5	TGCAGTGCTTGGACAGGGTCTAGTCAGCCCCAGCATTTT	CSAWTGSSQPQHF
few	TRBV6-1	NA	TRBJ1-5	TGTGCCAGCAGTGAAACGAGGTCTAGCAATCAGCCCCAGCATTTT	CASSETRSSNQPQHF
many	TRBV7-2	NA	TRBJ1-4	TGTGCCAGCAGCTTAAGAGGGATTAATGAAAAACTGTTTTTT	CASSLRGINEKLFF
NA	TRBV10-2	TRBD1	TRBJ2-2	TGCGCCAGCAGTGAGGCGACAGGGGTTGGCGGGGAGCTGTTTTTT	CASSEATGVGGELFF
NA	TRBV25-1	TRBD1	TRBJ2-5	TGTGCCAGTAGCACAGGGGTTCAAGAGACCCAGTACTTC	CASSTGVQETQYF
NA	TRBV11-2	TRBD1	TRBJ2-7	TGTGCCAGCAGCGCCCGGGACAGGGCCTACGAGCAGTACTTC	CASSARDRAYEQYF
NA	TRBV9	NA	TRBJ2-5	TGTGCCAGCAGCCAACGTAGGATAGAGACCCAGTACTTC	CASSQRRIETQYF
NA	TRBV24-1	NA	TRBJ1-5	TGTGCCACCAGTGGGACGGCAGGTGGAGGAAATCAGCCCCAGCATTTT	CATSGTAGGGNQPQHF
many	TRBV7-4	NA	TRBJ1-1	TGTGCCAGCAGCTTGGGCTATGACACTGAAGCTTTCTTT	CASSLGYDTEAFF
NA	TRBV29-1	TRBD2	TRBJ2-7	TGCAGCGTTGAAGACGGACGCAGCGGGACTAGCGGGAGAGCCTCCTACGAGCAGTACTTC	CSVEDGRSGTSGRASYEQYF
NA	TRBV6-1	NA	TRBJ1-1	TGTGCCAGCAGTAGGAAGCAGGGGAAAGCTTTCTTT	CASSRKQGKAFF
many	TRBV5-1	NA	TRBJ1-2	TGCGCCAGCAGCGTTGTTCCTAACTATGGCTACACCTTC	CASSVVPNYGYTF
NA	TRBV9	NA	TRBJ1-3	TGTGCCAGCAGTTACGGATGGCGTCCTCTCTCTGGAAACACCATATATTTT	CASSYGWRPLSGNTIYF
few	TRBV19	NA	TRBJ2-7	TGTGCCAGTAGTATAGCCGGGAACGAGCAGTACTTC	CASSIAGNEQYF
few	TRBV29-1	TRBD1	TRBJ2-5	TGCAGCGTTGGGACAGGGATCGGGGAGACCCAGTACTTC	CSVGTGIGETQYF
NA	TRBV10-3	NA	TRBJ2-7	TGTGCCAGCAGTGCTAAGCGGGGACAACTAGCCTACGAGCAGTACTTC	CASSAKRGQLAYEQYF
NA	TRBV7-8	NA	TRBJ1-6	TGTGCCAGCAGCTATCCTAGTGGGGGCATCAATTCACCCCTCCACTTT	CASSYPSGGINSPLHF
NA	TRBV7-3	TRBD2	TRBJ2-3	TGTGCCAGCACGGGGGGGGCGGGAAACCGCACAGATACGCAGTATTTT	CASTGGAGNRTDTQYF
many	TRBV20-1	NA	TRBJ2-7	TGCAGTGCTAGAGAACAGGGGAGGTACGAGCAGTACTTC	CSAREQGRYEQYF
NA	TRBV12-3/TRBV12-4	NA	TRBJ1-5	TGTGCCAGCAGTTTAGCGGGGGAATATCAGCCCCAGCATTTT	CASSLAGEYQPQHF
few	TRBV6-1	TRBD1	TRBJ1-2	TGTGCCAGCAGTCCCGGACAGGCCCATTCCTATGGCTACACCTTC	CASSPGQAHSYGYTF
many	TRBV7-9	TRBD1	TRBJ2-5	TGTGCCAGCAGCTTGCACCGGGACAGCCAAGAGACCCAGTACTTC	CASSLHRDSQETQYF
NA	TRBV29-1	NA	TRBJ1-4	TGCACCCGACAGGCCGGGGATGAAAAACTGTTTTTT	CTRQAGDEKLFF